Shown below are 5 T cell receptor beta chains from a single sample sequenced in a study of cytomegalovirus exposure and HLA in healthy donors. The primer mix had 60 Vbeta and 13 Jbeta primers. Method: immunoSEQ multiplex PCR; TCRdb's copy keeps in-frame clones and lacks some. Of approximately 200,000 clones in the sample, over 60% were seen once. The sample consisted of PBMCs. The receptor set was obtained from a man between 40 and 49 years old in good health and CMV-seronegative.

This chain uses TRBV18 with TRBJ2-2; the D gene is possibly TRBD1 (6 bases). Trimming shortened V by 6 bases and J by 5 bases, and 16 bases separated the two germline ends. There are 15 residues in the CDR3. Germline lookup yields CDR1 KGHSH and CDR2 LQKENI. CDR3 sequence reads: CASSIPAGETGELFF. Here the CDR3 DNA reads TGTGCCAGCTCCATACCGGCAGGGGAGACCGGGGAGCTGTTTTTT.

This chain links TRBV25-1 with TRBJ1-2; TRBD1 matches at 7 bases. Trimming at V came to 7 bases and at J to 3 bases, leaving 5 bases not matched to a gene. From germline, CDR1 is MGHDK and CDR2 SYGVNS. The CDR3 is 13 residues long. Here the CDR3 reads CASTGTADYGYTF. The CDR3 DNA reads TGTGCCAGCACCGGGACAGCCGACTATGGCTACACCTTC.

J is TRBJ2-1 and V is TRBV5-4; D might be TRBD1 (8 bases). Trimming removed 4 bases from V and 9 bases from J, with 14 bases in between. This CDR3 region has 13 residues. CDR1 and CDR2 (germline): SGHNT, YYREEE (reference sequence). The chain's CDR3 is CASSMSGTGEQFF. The CDR3 nucleotides read TGTGCCAGCAGCATGAGCGGGACAGGTGAGCAGTTCTTC.

The chain carries TRBV7-9 and TRBJ1-2; 7 positions match TRBD1. The CDR3 is made up of 15 amino acids. With 0 bases clipped from V and 8 bases from J, the junction kept 9 bases outside the gene matches. Germline V gene sequence: CDR1 SEHNR, CDR2 FQNEAQ (reference sequence). CDR3 region: CASSLAGQVGRGYTF. CDR3 nucleotide sequence: TGTGCCAGCAGCTTAGCAGGACAGGTCGGACGAGGCTACACCTTC.

This chain links TRBV11-2 with TRBJ2-7; TRBD1 aligns across 8 bases. The germline gives CDR1 SGHAT, CDR2 FQNNGV. V gave up 4 bases and J gave up 3 bases; unmatched junction bases: 2. This CDR3 has 13 residues. The CDR3 loop is CASSWGQDYEQYF. DNA of the CDR3: TGTGCCAGCAGCTGGGGACAGGACTACGAGCAGTACTTC.